The present T cell receptor beta chain was sequenced within a study of PD-1 blockade in classical Hodgkin lymphoma (dated by TCRdb to between 2020 and 2021). With regard to the full study: Nivolumab dosing was 3 mg/kg intravenously every 2 weeks, continuing until either disease progression or unacceptable toxicity. A peripheral blood immune signature of response to PD-1 blockade in classical Hodgkin lymphoma was defined using TCR beta sequencing and CyTOF. Findings and caveats that apply to the study as a whole: Trial patients achieving complete response had baseline diversity similar to newly diagnosed patients, whereas partial responders and progressors had significantly lower diversity. Newly diagnosed patients were reported to have lower baseline TCR diversity than healthy donors, and relapsed/refractory patients were reported to have lower baseline TCR diversity still. Lower diversity was observed in patients in whom nivolumab was started less than 1 year after ASCT, and these patients were excluded from later analyses so that confounding by immune reconstitution would be avoided. Only a single clinical trial cohort was studied, and what caused the repertoire differences, possibly disease activity or prior therapy, remained undefined. CD4+ but not CD8+ TCR diversity rose significantly by C4D1 (p=0.0027 vs p=0.16), most apparent in complete responders (p=0.02).

Concerning this clone: The antigen it binds to is not known. Within one base of it there is no much larger clone, and no base qualities were kept.

CDR3 length: 15 amino acids, cysteine to phenylalanine. Solely the CDR3 DNA is kept, with 45 bases framed from the first base. V sheds 2 bases and J sheds 1 base, leaving 9 bases between their ends. Genomic DNA was extracted with the Qiagen DNeasy kit from unsorted PBMCs and from negatively selected CD4+ and CD8+ fractions. TCR beta CDR3 regions were amplified by immunoSEQ multiplex PCR using primers annealing to V and J segments. A synthetic immune receptor repertoire was used to minimize amplification bias, and any residual bias was removed computationally once sequencing was done. The authors' pipeline ran thus. Custom Python scripts were used to quantify repertoire diversity as the Shannon entropy index. Unsorted, CD4+ and CD8+ repertoires were examined separately, except in combined analyses, for which CD4+ and CD8+ sequences were merged in silico. A clone counted as expanded when the clone's frequency after treatment rose at least 2-fold relative to C1D1, and clones undetected at baseline were given a pseudocount of 0.5. Clones with 0 or 1 copy at C1D1 were defined as singleton clones, while clones with 2 or more copies were defined as non-singleton clones. Clones expanded in unsorted samples were labelled as CD4+, CD8+ or unknown by matching protein sequences in sorted samples from the same patient. Diversity changes from C1D1 to C4D1 were tested in paired samples using Wilcoxon tests. Entries here come from immuneACCESS through TCRdb and include only in-frame sequences with V and J called. Some clones fail to appear in such tables; in the studies checked, an unresolved V gene covers under half of the shortfall, and the cause of the remainder is unknown. The V and J calls and clone size are taken from that table; D and trimming were inferred from the DNA. Across this sample there are around 21,000 clones, with about four fifths seen only once. The top ten constitute 7.3% of the sample.

The time point label, as the study defines it: cycle 4 day 1 (C4D1), after more than 5 weeks of nivolumab. Relapse after autologous stem cell transplantation had occurred in all trial patients, and cohorts A, B and C were distinguished by prior brentuximab vedotin exposure. Using a Miltenyi CD8+ T cell isolation kit, CD8+ T cells were purified from thawed PBMCs through magnetic negative selection. A total of over 50 patients with relapsed/refractory classical Hodgkin lymphoma made up the trial cohort, and each patient's best overall response was complete response, partial response or progressive disease. Trial patients were treated with single-agent nivolumab in the multi-cohort phase II CheckMate 205 trial. Best overall response was determined by an independent review committee according to the 2007 International Working Group response criteria. Trial PBMCs were collected just before the start of nivolumab (C1D1) and during therapy at cycle 2 day 1 and cycle 4 day 1. Peripheral blood was collected in 8 mL Vacutainer Cell Preparation Tubes, from which PBMCs were isolated by centrifugation and then cryopreserved. Purified CD4+ and CD8+ fractions were prepared only for cases with an additional available PBMC sample. Magnetically labelled cells were depleted on LS columns in a quadroMACS separator, and the flow-through was collected as the purified fraction.

The sequenced sample was CD8+ T cells from blood, obtained before the fourth cycle of nivolumab. The chain employs TRBV23-1 and TRBJ2-1; the D segment could be TRBD1, given 6 matching bases. TRBV23-1 is marked as an open reading frame, function uncertain. The source of this sequence is a human donor with classical Hodgkin lymphoma. Read as DNA, the sequence is TGCGCCAGCAGTCAAAGGGGGTCATCCTACAATGAGCAGTTCTTC. This yields the protein CASSQRGSSYNEQFF.